The rows below give T cell receptor beta chains drawn from one sample of a study of blood T cell repertoires in COVID-19. Sequenced by immunoSEQ multiplex PCR; TCRdb stores in-frame clones only, minus some. This table has around 170,000 clones, around 72% appearing once. Sequencing was performed on peripheral blood. These receptors were taken from a woman older than 75 with acute or convalescent COVID-19. Both conserved end residues are part of each CDR3. D genes are given only for firm matches. Clone size is shown for a subset of rows, as once, few, many or a class of expanded clone.

D gene,clone size,V gene,J gene,CDR3 DNA,CDR3 protein
TRBD1,once,TRBV3-1/TRBV3-2,TRBJ1-1,TGTGCCAGCAGCCAAAACAGGGGAACTGAAGCTTTCTTT,CASSQNRGTEAFF
TRBD1,-,TRBV7-2,TRBJ2-2,TGTGCCAGCAGCGCAGACAGGGGGCGCGGCACCGGGGAGCTGTTTTTT,CASSADRGRGTGELFF
-,few,TRBV24-1,TRBJ1-2,TGTGCCACTGTTGGGGGGATCAACAACTATGGCTACACCTTC,CATVGGINNYGYTF
-,many,TRBV9,TRBJ2-1,TGTGCCAGCAGCGTAGTAGGGAGTGAGCAGTTCTTC,CASSVVGSEQFF
TRBD2,-,TRBV4-1,TRBJ2-1,TGCGCCAGCAGCCAAGCTTCTAGCGGGAGAATTCGACGCAATGAGCAGTTCTTC,CASSQASSGRIRRNEQFF
TRBD1,once,TRBV14,TRBJ2-5,TGTGCCAGCAGCCCCCCTGGACAGGGGAGTGAGACCCAGTACTTC,CASSPPGQGSETQYF
TRBD2,-,TRBV2,TRBJ2-5,TGTGCCAGCAGTGAAAATAGCGGGGGGTGGGAGACCCAGTACTTC,CASSENSGGWETQYF
TRBD2,-,TRBV4-3,TRBJ2-3,TGCGCCAGCAGCCAAGATATGGGGGAGGGCAACACAGATACGCAGTATTTT,CASSQDMGEGNTDTQYF
-,-,TRBV12-3/TRBV12-4,TRBJ1-5,TGTGCCAGCAGTGCAGGGGAAAATCAGCCCCAGCATTTT,CASSAGENQPQHF
-,once,TRBV4-2,TRBJ1-3,TGTGCCAGCAGCCAAGATGCAGGGGAAGGGGGAAACACCATATATTTT,CASSQDAGEGGNTIYF
-,few,TRBV7-9,TRBJ1-6,TGTGCCAGCAGCTTAAGTAGAGGGGGCTCCTATAATTCACCCCTCCACTTT,CASSLSRGGSYNSPLHF
TRBD1,-,TRBV28,TRBJ1-1,TGTGCCAGCAGTTCCACAGGGGGCACGGCTTTCTTT,CASSSTGGTAFF
TRBD2,-,TRBV19,TRBJ2-1,TGTGCCAGTAGTATAGTAGGGGCGGGACTAGATGAGCAGTTCTTC,CASSIVGAGLDEQFF
TRBD1,-,TRBV6-5,TRBJ1-3,TGTGCCAGCAGTTCCCCTCCGGGACAGGGGGCGGTTTTGAATTTT,CASSSPPGQGAVLNF
TRBD1,few,TRBV4-1,TRBJ1-5,TGCGCCAGCAGCCAAGAGCCACAGGTTGGACAGGGCAATCAGCCCCAGCATTTT,CASSQEPQVGQGNQPQHF
TRBD1,once,TRBV6-6,TRBJ1-6,TGTGCCAGCAGAGGGACAGACAATTCACCCCTCCACTTT,CASRGTDNSPLHF